One sample yielded the 19 T cell receptor beta chains listed below, sequenced in a study of Ad26.COV2.S vaccination and SARS-CoV-2 variants. Assay: immunoSEQ multiplex PCR; the TCRdb copy retains only in-frame clones and omits some. The data contain around 300,000 clones, approximately 90% of them seen just once; the ten biggest clones take up just under 5%. Sample treatment: 15 to 20 received Ad26.COV2.S at low or high dose, single or two shots; a few received placebo; per-sample allocation not given. Sampling occurred on day 63 after the first vaccine or placebo injection. This specimen was peripheral blood, taken in a trial of Ad26.COV2.S vaccine versus placebo. The source is a person aged 18-60 years who received the Ad26.COV2.S COVID-19 vaccine or a placebo.

V usage is TRBV10-2 and J usage is TRBJ2-3, with 13 bases aligning to TRBD2. The CDR3 loop spans 15 amino acids. Germline values: CDR1 WSHSY, CDR2 SAAADI. V gave up 6 bases and J gave up 3 bases; unmatched junction bases: 3. The CDR3 is CASRAGLAGTDTQYF. The CDR3 DNA sequence: TGCGCCAGCAGGGCGGGACTAGCGGGGACAGATACGCAGTATTTT.

The rearrangement links TRBV7-8 to TRBJ1-1; no reliable D call. Germline V CDR1 and CDR2: SGHVS, FQNEAQ. The V gene lost 2 bases and the J gene lost 0 bases, with 13 bases spanning the gap. This CDR3 spans 16 amino acids. The chain's CDR3 is CASSLLGVLMNTEAFF. As DNA, the CDR3 is TGTGCCAGCAGCTTACTCGGGGTGCTCATGAACACTGAAGCTTTCTTT.

The genes are TRBV5-1 and TRBJ2-3; 9 nucleotides match TRBD1. Per the germline V gene, CDR1 is SGHRS and CDR2 is YFSETQ. The CDR3 totals 14 residues. The V gene end was trimmed by 5 bases and the J gene end by 5 bases; junction bases not matched to a gene: 6. The CDR3 nucleotides read TGCGCCAGCAGACGGGACAGGGAAGAAGATACGCAGTATTTT. Protein product: CASRRDREEDTQYF.

V and J are TRBV6-5 and TRBJ1-3; maybe TRBD1 (5 bases). Germline CDR1 and CDR2: MNHEY and SVGAGI. The CDR3 has 13 residues. V shed 5 bases and J shed 8 bases, with 13 bases lying between them. The CDR3 loop is CASSPGHGDTIYF. The CDR3 nucleotides read TGTGCCAGCAGTCCTGGACATGGCGACACCATATATTTT.

This chain uses TRBV20-1 with TRBJ2-1; the D gene is possibly TRBD1 (6 bases). Germline CDR1 and CDR2: DFQATT and SNEGSKA (reference sequence). The CDR3 is 12 residues long. V lost 3 bases to trimming and J lost 8 bases, with 11 bases between them. CDR3 DNA sequence: TGCAGTGCTAGTTCCAGGGGCGATGAGCAGTTCTTC. Protein sequence: CSASSRGDEQFF.

A few counts support this clone. The chain combines TRBV7-2 with TRBJ1-1; D is ambiguous. V lost 4 bases, J lost 0 bases, and 9 bases lay in between. The CDR3 runs 14 residues. Germline V gene sequence: CDR1 SGHTA, CDR2 FQGNSA. CDR3 protein: CASSYNSMNTEAFF. CDR3 coding DNA: TGTGCCAGCAGCTACAATTCGATGAACACTGAAGCTTTCTTT.

A single count supports this clone. The chain uses TRBV18 and TRBJ2-7; TRBD2 agrees at 11 bases. V lost 1 base, J lost 1 base, and 3 bases stayed unmatched. CDR1 and CDR2 from the germline V gene are KGHSH and LQKENI. The CDR3 is 16 residues long. This CDR3 is CASSPRRTSGSYEQYF. The CDR3 DNA is TGTGCCAGCTCACCACGGAGGACTAGCGGGTCCTACGAGCAGTACTTC.

This sequence joins TRBV3-1 (or the pseudogene TRBV3-2) and TRBJ2-3; TRBD1 agrees at 7 bases. CDR3 length: 14 amino acids. Germline V gene lookup returns CDR1 LGHDT and CDR2 YNNKEL (reference sequence). The junction had 5 bases not matched to a gene; V was cut back by 4 bases and J by 4 bases. The CDR3 spells CASSLRGTADTQYF. DNA of the CDR3: TGTGCCAGCAGCCTCAGGGGGACAGCAGATACGCAGTATTTT.

The chain joins TRBV6-5 to TRBJ1-1; D is undetermined. From germline, CDR1 is MNHEY and CDR2 SVGAGI. Trimming removed 6 bases from V and 1 base from J, with 6 bases in between. This CDR3 spans 12 amino acids. The CDR3 DNA sequence: TGTGCCAGCAGCGACACGAACACTGAAGCTTTCTTT. This sequence encodes CASSDTNTEAFF.

The rearrangement links TRBV7-2 to TRBJ1-3; D is undetermined. The CDR3 sequence is 15 residues long. V lost 1 base to trimming and J lost 8 bases, with 15 bases between them. The germline gives CDR1 SGHTA, CDR2 FQGNSA. The CDR3: CASSLVDQIGYTIYF. CDR3 bases: TGTGCCAGCAGCTTAGTAGACCAGATCGGATACACCATATATTTT.

This clone was counted a few times. The chain recombines TRBV5-1 with TRBJ1-2; D uncertain. This CDR3 is built from 13 residues. Germline CDR1 and CDR2: SGHRS and YFSETQ. The V and J ends lost 0 bases and 6 bases respectively, with 9 bases between them. In DNA form, the CDR3 reads TGCGCCAGCAGCTTGGTTGGATCGGATGGCTACACCTTC. This encodes CASSLVGSDGYTF.

The genes are TRBV7-2 and TRBJ1-5; tentatively, D is TRBD1 (5 bases). This CDR3 contains 14 residues. CDR1 SGHTA and CDR2 FQGNSA come from the germline V gene. Trimming pared 5 bases from V and 7 bases from J, leaving 15 bases between. The DNA for the CDR3 is TGTGCCAGCAGCCTCGTCGAGGGGAACCAGCCCCAGCATTTT. It yields the protein CASSLVEGNQPQHF.

The rearrangement uses TRBV2 and TRBJ2-7; D might be TRBD2 (6 bases). Germline V gene data show CDR1 as SNHLY and CDR2 as FYNNEI. The CDR3 spans 16 residues. V shed 3 bases and J shed 3 bases, with 18 bases lying between them. This chain's CDR3 is CASSDQITGTFYEQYF. The CDR3 DNA reads TGTGCCAGCAGTGATCAAATTACCGGGACTTTCTACGAGCAGTACTTC.

The V call is TRBV30, the J call TRBJ2-3; 7 bases are shared with TRBD1. The V segment lost 0 bases and the J segment 2 bases; nucleotides outside the gene matches: 8. CDR3 size: 16 residues. Germline values: CDR1 GTSNPN, CDR2 SVGIG (reference sequence). CDR3 in DNA: TGTGCCTGGAGTGTACGGGACAGAACGTACACAGATACGCAGTATTTT. Residues: CAWSVRDRTYTDTQYF.

This chain uses TRBV21-1 with TRBJ2-3; the table gives TRBD2 as D, unverified against the DNA. TRBV21-1 is described as a pseudogene. CDR3 size: 16 residues. DNA for the CDR3: TGTGCCAGCAGCATGTCTAGCGGGAGGATGGCAGATACGCAGTATTTT. It translates to CASSMSSGRMADTQYF.

This chain uses TRBV5-6 with TRBJ1-2, with TRBD1 identical over 11 bases. The germline V gene has CDR1 SGHDT and CDR2 YYEEEE. The CDR3 contains 15 residues. With V trimmed by 3 bases and J by 2 bases, 3 bases remained unmatched. The CDR3, as DNA: TGTGCCAGCAGCTCCGGGACAGGGGGAAACTATGGCTACACCTTC. Its translation is CASSSGTGGNYGYTF.

The rearrangement joins TRBV9 to TRBJ2-3; no clear D gene. Trimming shortened V by 0 bases and J by 4 bases, and 12 bases separated the two germline ends. Germline V gene data show CDR1 as SGDLS and CDR2 as YYNGEE. The CDR3 is 15 amino acids. The CDR3 bases are TGTGCCAGCAGCGTAGATTGGGGTATACCAGATACGCAGTATTTT. Translation gives CASSVDWGIPDTQYF.

This chain links TRBV27 with TRBJ1-1; 12 bases are a match to TRBD1. The CDR3 loop spans 16 amino acids. From germline, CDR1 is MNHEY and CDR2 SMNVEV (reference sequence). J gave up 6 bases and V 8 bases, and 13 bases lay outside the gene matches. The CDR3 bases are TGTGCCAGCCGCACTCTCGGGACAGGGGGCATCTCTGAAGCTTTCTTT. The encoded protein is CASRTLGTGGISEAFF.

This chain uses TRBV2 with TRBJ1-5, with D unclear. Germline V gives CDR1 SNHLY, CDR2 FYNNEI. Deletions cut 1 base from V and 1 base from J, with 8 bases between. CDR3 size: 15 residues. The CDR3 is CASSEVRASNQPQHF. CDR3 coding DNA: TGTGCCAGCAGTGAAGTGAGAGCCAGCAATCAGCCCCAGCATTTT.